This T cell receptor (beta chain) comes out of a study of technical replicates of blood from a few donors. Germline lookup yields CDR1 MNHNS and CDR2 SASEGT. The CDR3 length is 15 residues. V was pared by 3 bases and J by 8 bases, with 9 bases of the junction left unmatched. Method: immunoSEQ multiplex PCR; TCRdb's copy keeps in-frame clones and lacks some. The sample has approximately 88,000 clones; around 94% are singletons. V and J are TRBV6-1 and TRBJ1-4, with TRBD1 identical over 7 bases. Sequencing input: T cells isolated from PBMCs. The sequence was collected from a human donor in good health. The CDR3 loop reads CASSDNRGTREKLFF. CDR3 DNA: TGTGCCAGCAGTGATAACAGGGGTACGAGGGAAAAACTGTTTTTT.